This TCR beta chain was documented in a study of response to subunit inactivated influenza vaccine. This clonotype was recorded a few times. What it binds is not known. TCRdb analysed the RT-PCR reads with MiXCR anew, one entry per CDR3 protein. This table has hundreds of thousands of distinct CDR3 sequences, 7.6% appearing once. The CDR3 has 13 amino acids. V lost 5 bases, J lost 7 bases, and 11 bases lay in between. Study-level results: Authors proposed each seasonal influenza vaccination draws in few new T cells.

The clonotype comes from a man aged 50 to 69 who received an inactivated influenza vaccine. The sequencing used PBMCs from blood, collected less than 30 months after vaccination. This chain joins TRBV12-3 or TRBV12-4 and TRBJ2-2; tentatively, D is TRBD1 (5 bases). The DNA of the CDR3 is TGTGCCAGCAGTCAATCCGACAGCGGGGAGCTGTTTTTT. This encodes CASSQSDSGELFF.